This TCR beta chain was captured by sequencing in a study of T cell responses to AZD1222 COVID-19 vaccine. The study's findings and limits: Unmutated regions of variants are reportedly targeted by nearly half of spike-specific TCRs. Repertoires were sampled only after the peak T cell response. Spike-specific TCR breadth and depth rose after two AZD1222 doses.

This clone has just one count. Its target is unknown. This CDR3 comprises 13 residues. Germline V lookup: CDR1 SNHLY, CDR2 FYNNEI. V shed 1 base and J shed 4 bases, with 5 bases lying between them. Here immunoSEQ multiplex PCR was the method, and the copy in TCRdb shows in-frame clones only, minus some. Of 120,000 or so clones in the sample, 80% to 95% were seen once. The chain employs TRBV2 and TRBJ2-4, with unresolved D. The specimen comprised peripheral blood, sampled 28 days after the second dose of the MenACWY control vaccine. This TCR came from an adult who received the MenACWY meningococcal vaccine as a control. The CDR3 spells CASSEGPKNIQYF. The CDR3, as DNA: TGTGCCAGCAGTGAAGGGCCGAAAAACATTCAGTACTTC.